This entry describes one T cell receptor (beta chain). Its antigen remains unidentified. The germline V gene encodes CDR1 MNHNS and CDR2 SASEGT. This CDR3 contains 16 residues. V was cut by 3 bases and J by 1 base, with 12 bases left in between. This specimen comes from a study of cytomegalovirus exposure and HLA in healthy donors. Study-wide findings and caveats: Likely technical artifact: a cluster of highly shared sequence variants.

It was with 60 Vbeta and 13 Jbeta primers that the PCR ran. TCRdb's table, derived via immunoSEQ multiplex PCR, lists solely in-frame clones and lacks some. The repertoire holds more than 65,000 clones, with around 74% as singletons. The sample taken for sequencing was PBMCs. The chain joins TRBV6-1 to TRBJ2-2; a weak D match, TRBD2 (6 bases). The receptor comes from a woman aged 45-65 years in good health and CMV-seropositive. The CDR3 bases are TGTGCCAGCAGTGACCCGTCGGGGGTGAACACCGGGGAGCTGTTTTTT. The encoded protein is CASSDPSGVNTGELFF.